Below are 19 T cell receptor beta chains sequenced from a single sample in a study of CD8+ T cells in alopecia areata. RNA, once extracted, was reverse transcribed into cDNA for use as the sequencing template. Assay used: immunoSEQ multiplex PCR; TCRdb lists only in-frame clones, some missing. This table has 100,000 to 150,000 clones, around 60% appearing once. Specified treatment: oral pan-JAK inhibitor, 5-10 mg twice daily. Sequencing was performed on CD4+ T cells sorted from blood, taken at week 4, from a patient treated with tofacitinib. These receptors all stem from a human donor with alopecia areata.

The chain links TRBV7-2 to TRBJ2-1; TRBD1 might be the D (5 bases). The germline V gene has CDR1 SGHTA and CDR2 FQGNSA. CDR3 length equals 14 residues. The V end was cut by 8 bases, the J end by 10 bases, with 21 bases between. CDR3 in amino acids: CASVMGQLQGEQFF. Here the CDR3 DNA reads TGTGCCAGCGTAATGGGGCAGCTACAAGGAGAGCAGTTCTTC.

The chain is built from TRBV2 and TRBJ2-7, with D uncertain. The germline gives CDR1 SNHLY, CDR2 FYNNEI. Trimming cost V 6 bases and J 4 bases, with 10 bases left between them. The CDR3 is 12 amino acids. CDR3 in amino acids: CASRGAEYEQYF. DNA of the CDR3: TGTGCCAGCAGGGGCGCGGAATACGAGCAGTACTTC.

This clone was counted between two and nine times. The chain is built from TRBV30 and TRBJ1-5; no clear D gene. V lost 2 bases, J lost 0 bases, and 5 bases lay in between. The CDR3 contains 13 residues. The germline gives CDR1 GTSNPN, CDR2 SVGIG (reference sequence). The CDR3 loop reads CAWSKDSNQPQHF. The DNA of the CDR3 is TGTGCCTGGAGTAAGGATAGCAATCAGCCCCAGCATTTT.

A single count supports this clone. The chain combines TRBV4-2 with TRBJ1-2; the match to TRBD1 covers 8 bases. Germline CDR1 is LGHNA and CDR2 is YNFKEQ. V was pared by 0 bases and J by 7 bases, with 7 bases of the junction left unmatched. This CDR3 has 15 residues. CDR3 sequence: CASSQEWTGLLGYTF. The CDR3 DNA is TGTGCCAGCAGCCAAGAGTGGACAGGGTTGCTTGGCTACACCTTC.

V gene TRBV2 combines with J gene TRBJ2-3; D is unresolved. The CDR3 runs 12 residues. The ends were cut back, 2 bases at V and 9 bases at J, with 9 bases in the middle. Germline CDR1 SNHLY, CDR2 FYNNEI. In DNA, the CDR3 is TGTGCCAGCAGTGAATCGGCAGCGACGCAGTATTTT. Translation: CASSESAATQYF.

The chain employs TRBV23-1 and TRBJ1-5, with 7 bases lining up with TRBD1. TRBV23-1 carries the ORF label, with uncertain function. The CDR3 is made up of 16 amino acids. J lost 5 bases, V lost 4 bases, and 11 bases had no gene match. DNA for the CDR3: TGCGCCAGCAGTCCGGGGACAGTCAAAGGCGATCAGCCCCAGCATTTT. Its protein product is CASSPGTVKGDQPQHF.

J is TRBJ2-5 and V is TRBV9; TRBD1 might be the D (6 bases). V was trimmed by 0 bases and J by 2 bases, leaving 14 bases between them. CDR3 length: 16 amino acids. Germline CDR1 reads SGDLS; CDR2 reads YYNGEE. CDR3 DNA sequence: TGTGCCAGCAGCGTAGCGGACAGCTATCGGCAAGAGACCCAGTACTTC. This gives the protein CASSVADSYRQETQYF. Combining the CDR3 with reference TRBV9 and TRBJ2-5 gives the whole variable domain DSGVTQTPKHLITATGQRVTLRCSPRSGDLSVYWYQQSLDQGLQFLIQYYNGEERAKGNILERFSAQQFPDLHSELNLSSLELGDSALYFCASSVADSYRQETQYFGPGTRLLVL.

Concerning this clone itself: An end of the junction does not agree with germline; a read error may underlie this. The CDR3 loop is CASPTGGRF. The CDR3 DNA follows: TGTGCCAGCCCTACGGGGGGCAGGTTT. The rearrangement links TRBV27 to TRBJ1-4; a weak D match, TRBD1 (6 bases). The CDR3 spans 9 residues. Germline CDR1 and CDR2: MNHEY and SMNVEV (reference sequence).

This CDR3 reads CASWDRASNQPQHF. The CDR3 DNA is TGTGCCAGTTGGGACAGGGCCAGCAATCAGCCCCAGCATTTT. The chain joins TRBV19 to TRBJ1-5; 9 nucleotides agree with TRBD1. Germline V gives CDR1 LNHDA, CDR2 SQIVND (reference sequence). There are 14 residues in the CDR3. Trimming removed 8 bases from V and 1 base from J; junction bases left unmatched: 3.

This clone has only a few counts. This chain uses TRBV4-1 with TRBJ2-7; 13 positions match TRBD2. The CDR3 spans 19 residues. Germline values: CDR1 MGHRA, CDR2 YSYEKL. Germline trimming cut 5 bases from V and 0 bases from J; bases unmatched to any gene: 13. The CDR3 DNA reads TGCGCCAGCAGCGGCAAAAGACTAGCGGGAGGTGGAACCTCCTACGAGCAGTACTTC. Translation gives CASSGKRLAGGGTSYEQYF.

This clone has only a few counts. The sample contains more than one DNA sequence encoding this CDR3. The rearrangement links TRBV6-5 to TRBJ2-6; D gene unclear. Germline V gene lookup returns CDR1 MNHEY and CDR2 SVGAGI. With 0 bases removed from V and 1 base from J, the gap between germline ends came to 1 base. The CDR3 runs 14 residues. The CDR3: CASSYSSGANVLTF. The DNA of the CDR3 is TGTGCCAGCAGTTACTCTTCTGGGGCCAACGTCCTGACTTTC.

This clone has only a few counts. J is TRBJ2-1 and V is TRBV29-1, with TRBD2 as a possible D gene (6 bases). The CDR3 has 15 residues. The V and J ends lost 7 bases and 2 bases respectively, with 18 bases between them. CDR1 is SQVTM, CDR2 ANQGSEA, per germline. The DNA of the CDR3 is TGCAGCGCCCGATCGGCCAGCGGGCCCTACAATGAGCAGTTCTTC. This gives the protein CSARSASGPYNEQFF.

V gene TRBV11-2 combines with J gene TRBJ2-7, with a weak D call TRBD2 (5 bases). The germline V and J ends were trimmed by 1 base and 5 bases, with 9 bases remaining between them. The germline V gene has CDR1 SGHAT and CDR2 FQNNGV. The CDR3 contains 13 residues. The CDR3 coding sequence is TGTGCCAGCAGCTTAGTAGCTAGCAACGAGCAGTACTTC. It yields the protein CASSLVASNEQYF.

The chain combines TRBV5-1 with TRBJ2-5, with D unresolved. The CDR3 has 14 amino acids. Germline V gene data show CDR1 as SGHRS and CDR2 as YFSETQ. V was trimmed by 3 bases and J by 5 bases, leaving 14 bases between them. The CDR3 protein is CASSSDIGSETQYF. Here the CDR3 DNA reads TGCGCCAGCAGCTCTGACATCGGATCGGAGACCCAGTACTTC.

V usage is TRBV29-1 and J usage is TRBJ2-5, with 12 bases fitting TRBD1. CDR3 length equals 15 residues. Germline CDR1 and CDR2: SQVTM and ANQGSEA. After removal of 2 bases from V and 5 bases from J, the junction contained 6 bases not matched to a gene. DNA of the CDR3: TGCAGCGTTGAAAGGGGACAGGGGGCAGGGGAGACCCAGTACTTC. Translating it yields CSVERGQGAGETQYF.

This CDR3 is CASSRSNYGYTF. The CDR3 nucleotides read TGTGCCAGCAGTCGGTCTAACTATGGCTACACCTTC. The rearrangement joins TRBV6-5 to TRBJ1-2; no reliable D call. CDR1 MNHEY and CDR2 SVGAGI come from the germline V gene. The CDR3 loop spans 12 amino acids. V lost 5 bases, J lost 0 bases, and 4 bases lay in between.

The sample holds a few counts of this clone. The rearrangement joins TRBV11-2 to TRBJ2-1; no clear D gene. V was pared by 1 base and J by 10 bases, with 8 bases between. This CDR3 comprises 12 residues. In germline, CDR1 is SGHAT, CDR2 FQNNGV. CDR3 protein: CASSLVSSEQFF. The CDR3 bases are TGTGCCAGCAGCTTAGTTTCGAGCGAGCAGTTCTTC.

This clone was observed a single time. This sequence joins TRBV4-3 and TRBJ2-1; D might be TRBD1 (5 bases). CDR3 length equals 14 residues. Germline values: CDR1 LGHNA, CDR2 YSLEER. V lost 4 bases and J lost 8, with 15 bases in between. The CDR3: CASSRWGDSDEQFF. The CDR3 region has the DNA TGCGCCAGCAGCCGGTGGGGTGACAGCGATGAGCAGTTCTTC.

By share of the sample, this clone is large. CDR3 loop: CASSFTGATNEKLFF. CDR3 DNA sequence: TGTGCCAGCAGCTTTACAGGTGCAACTAATGAAAAACTGTTTTTT. V is TRBV7-2 and J is TRBJ1-4; tentatively, D is TRBD1 (5 bases). The CDR3 runs 15 residues. Germline values: CDR1 SGHTA, CDR2 FQGNSA. With 3 bases removed from V and 0 bases from J, the gap between germline ends came to 8 bases.